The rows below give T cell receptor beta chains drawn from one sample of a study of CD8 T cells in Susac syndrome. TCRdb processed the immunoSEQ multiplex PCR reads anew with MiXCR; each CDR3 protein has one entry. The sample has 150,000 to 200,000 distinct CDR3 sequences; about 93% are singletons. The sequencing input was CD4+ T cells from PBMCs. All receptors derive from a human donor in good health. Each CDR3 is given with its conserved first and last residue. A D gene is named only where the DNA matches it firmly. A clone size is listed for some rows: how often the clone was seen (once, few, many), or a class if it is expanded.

CDR3nt: TGTGCCAGCAGCCGGACAGCCACCTACGAGCAGTACTTC; CDR3aa: CASSRTATYEQYF; abundance: NA; v_gene: TRBV7-9; j_gene: TRBJ2-7; d_gene: NA
CDR3nt: TGTGCCAGCAGCCAAGAGGGCGGGGGTTCCTACAATGAGCAGTTCTTC; CDR3aa: CASSQEGGGSYNEQFF; abundance: NA; v_gene: TRBV3-1; j_gene: TRBJ2-1; d_gene: TRBD2
CDR3nt: TGTGCCAGCAGCTTGGCGCTGGGGGCGGGCACTGAAGCTTTCTTT; CDR3aa: CASSLALGAGTEAFF; abundance: NA; v_gene: TRBV5-4; j_gene: TRBJ1-1; d_gene: NA
CDR3nt: TGTGCCAGCAGCCCCCCTTGGAATGAGCAGTTCTTC; CDR3aa: CASSPPWNEQFF; abundance: NA; v_gene: TRBV11-1; j_gene: TRBJ2-1; d_gene: NA
CDR3nt: TGCAGCGTTGGGGGGATCTACAATGAGCAGTTCTTC; CDR3aa: CSVGGIYNEQFF; abundance: NA; v_gene: TRBV29-1; j_gene: TRBJ2-1; d_gene: NA
CDR3nt: TGCAGTGCTGCCCAGTCCACAGGGTGGGGTGAGGCTTTCTTT; CDR3aa: CSAAQSTGWGEAFF; abundance: NA; v_gene: TRBV20-1; j_gene: TRBJ1-1; d_gene: NA
CDR3nt: TGCGCCAGCAGCTTGGGTCGGGGGAGCACAGATACGCAGTATTTT; CDR3aa: CASSLGRGSTDTQYF; abundance: NA; v_gene: TRBV5-1; j_gene: TRBJ2-3; d_gene: NA
CDR3nt: TGCAGCGTTCCAGAACAGGGGGCTTTCACTGAAGCTTTCTTT; CDR3aa: CSVPEQGAFTEAFF; abundance: NA; v_gene: TRBV29-1; j_gene: TRBJ1-1; d_gene: TRBD1
CDR3nt: TGCAGTGCTAGAGGCGGGGGGCGCGGGAACACTGAAGCTTTCTTT; CDR3aa: CSARGGGRGNTEAFF; abundance: once; v_gene: TRBV20-1; j_gene: TRBJ1-1; d_gene: NA
CDR3nt: TGTGCCAGCAGACGGAAGGAGGGGACAGGGTTCGGGGAGCAGTACTTC; CDR3aa: CASRRKEGTGFGEQYF; abundance: NA; v_gene: TRBV5-6; j_gene: TRBJ2-7; d_gene: TRBD1